This record concerns one TCR beta chain sequence. Its antigen is currently unknown. Germline is not matched at one junction end, which may reflect a read error. The CDR3 runs to 16 residues. Germline CDR1 reads MRHNA; CDR2 reads SNTAGT. Libraries were prepared by immunoSEQ multiplex PCR; TCRdb keeps only in-frame clonotypes and omits some of them. The table has under 50,000 clones, around 87% seen once. The sample is drawn from a study of OX40 agonist ivuxolimab in advanced cancers. Across the study: Patients were dosed intravenously with ivuxolimab at 0.01 to 10 mg/kg every 2 weeks. Those enrolled were approximately 83% male, with a mean age of about 60 years and ages from roughly 20 to 90. Study outcomes and limitations: Within 6 weeks, CD4+ and CD8+ blood T cells expanded clonally at 0.1 to 3.0 mg/kg.

The source was CD4+ or CD8+ T cells sorted from blood, collected in a trial of the OX40 agonist ivuxolimab. This receptor was taken from an adult with an advanced solid tumor such as melanoma, head and neck, liver or kidney cancer. V and J are TRBV6-4 and TRBJ1-3; D call uncertain. The CDR3 coding sequence is TGTGCCATCAGTGAGCTTTCGGGGTCCTCTGGAAACACCATATATTTT. This translates into CAISELSGSSGNTIYF.